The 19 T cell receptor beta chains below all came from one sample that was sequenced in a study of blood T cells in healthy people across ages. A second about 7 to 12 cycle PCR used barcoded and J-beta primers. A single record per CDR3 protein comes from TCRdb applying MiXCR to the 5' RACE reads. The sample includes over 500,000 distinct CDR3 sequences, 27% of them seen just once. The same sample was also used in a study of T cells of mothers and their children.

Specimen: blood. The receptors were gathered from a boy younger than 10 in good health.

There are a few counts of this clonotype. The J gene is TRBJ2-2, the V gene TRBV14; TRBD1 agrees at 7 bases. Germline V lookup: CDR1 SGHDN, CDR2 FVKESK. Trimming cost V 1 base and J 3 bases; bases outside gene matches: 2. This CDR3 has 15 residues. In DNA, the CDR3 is TGTGCCAGCAGCCAAGTGACAGGGCACACCGGGGAGCTGTTTTTT. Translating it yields CASSQVTGHTGELFF.

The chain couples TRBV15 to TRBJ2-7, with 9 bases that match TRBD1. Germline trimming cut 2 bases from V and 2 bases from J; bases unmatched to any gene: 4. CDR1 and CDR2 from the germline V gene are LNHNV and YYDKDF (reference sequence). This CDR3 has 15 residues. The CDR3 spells CATSRSDRGAYEQYF. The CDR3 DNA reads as TGTGCCACCAGCAGATCTGACAGGGGGGCCTACGAGCAGTACTTC. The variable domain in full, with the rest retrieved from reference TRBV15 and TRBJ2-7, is DAMVIQNPRYQVTQFGKPVTLSCSQTLNHNVMYWYQQKSSQAPKLLFHYYDKDFNNEADTPDNFQSRRPNTSFCFLDIRSPGLGDTAMYLCATSRSDRGAYEQYFGPGTRLTVT.

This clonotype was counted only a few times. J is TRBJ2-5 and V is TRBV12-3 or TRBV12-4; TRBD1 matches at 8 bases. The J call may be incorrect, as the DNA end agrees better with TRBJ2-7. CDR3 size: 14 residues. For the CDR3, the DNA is TGTGCCAGCAGTACGGACAGGGTTTACTACGAGCAGTACTTC. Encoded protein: CASSTDRVYYEQYF.

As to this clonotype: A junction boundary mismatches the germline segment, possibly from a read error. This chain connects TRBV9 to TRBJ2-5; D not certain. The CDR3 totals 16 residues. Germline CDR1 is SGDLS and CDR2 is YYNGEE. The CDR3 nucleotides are TGTGCCAGCAGCGTAGGAAATCAGCTGAACCAAGAAACCCAGTACTTC. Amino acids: CASSVGNQLNQETQYF.

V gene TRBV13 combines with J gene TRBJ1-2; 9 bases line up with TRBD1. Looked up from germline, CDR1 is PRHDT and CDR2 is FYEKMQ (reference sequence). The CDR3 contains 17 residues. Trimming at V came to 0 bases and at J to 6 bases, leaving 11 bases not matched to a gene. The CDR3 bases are TGTGCCAGCAGCTTAGGCGCCGGGACAGGGAATCTCGATGGCTACACCTTC. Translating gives CASSLGAGTGNLDGYTF.

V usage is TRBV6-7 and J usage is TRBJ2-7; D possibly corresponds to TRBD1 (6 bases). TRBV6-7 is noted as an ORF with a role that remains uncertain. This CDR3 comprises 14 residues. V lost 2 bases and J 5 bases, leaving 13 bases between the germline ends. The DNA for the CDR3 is TGTGCCAGCAGTTACCCCACAGGGTTCGACGAGCAGTACTTC. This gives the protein CASSYPTGFDEQYF.

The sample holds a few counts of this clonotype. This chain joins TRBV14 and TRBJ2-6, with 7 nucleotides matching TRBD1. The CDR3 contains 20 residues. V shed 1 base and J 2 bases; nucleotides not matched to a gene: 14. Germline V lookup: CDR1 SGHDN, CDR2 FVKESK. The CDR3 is CASSQATLRGSVAGANVLTF. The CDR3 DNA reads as TGTGCCAGCAGCCAAGCAACTCTCAGGGGGAGCGTAGCTGGGGCCAACGTCCTGACTTTC.

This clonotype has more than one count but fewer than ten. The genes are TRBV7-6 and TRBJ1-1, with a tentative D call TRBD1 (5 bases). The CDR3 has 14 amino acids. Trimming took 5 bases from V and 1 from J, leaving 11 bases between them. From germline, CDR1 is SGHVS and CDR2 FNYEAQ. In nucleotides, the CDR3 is TGTGCCAGCAGCCCTGGGGGATCGAACACTGAAGCTTTCTTT. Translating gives CASSPGGSNTEAFF.

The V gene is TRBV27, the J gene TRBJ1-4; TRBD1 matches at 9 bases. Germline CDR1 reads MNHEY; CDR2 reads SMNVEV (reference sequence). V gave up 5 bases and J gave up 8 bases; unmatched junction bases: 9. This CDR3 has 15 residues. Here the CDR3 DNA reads TGTGCCAGCAGTACCCCCGGGACAGGGATCGAAAAACTGTTTTTT. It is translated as CASSTPGTGIEKLFF.

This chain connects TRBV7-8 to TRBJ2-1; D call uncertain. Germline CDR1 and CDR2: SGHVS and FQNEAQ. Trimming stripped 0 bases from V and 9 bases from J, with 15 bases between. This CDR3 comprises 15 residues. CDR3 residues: CASSLARIRSSEQFF. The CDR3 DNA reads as TGTGCCAGCAGCTTAGCGCGGATTAGGTCAAGTGAGCAGTTCTTC.

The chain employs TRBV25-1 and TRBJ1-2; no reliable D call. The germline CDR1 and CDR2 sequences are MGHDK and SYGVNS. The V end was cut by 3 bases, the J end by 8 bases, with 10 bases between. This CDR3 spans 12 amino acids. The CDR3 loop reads CASSDPGYGYTF. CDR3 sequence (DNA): TGTGCCAGCAGTGATCCGGGGTACGGCTACACCTTC.

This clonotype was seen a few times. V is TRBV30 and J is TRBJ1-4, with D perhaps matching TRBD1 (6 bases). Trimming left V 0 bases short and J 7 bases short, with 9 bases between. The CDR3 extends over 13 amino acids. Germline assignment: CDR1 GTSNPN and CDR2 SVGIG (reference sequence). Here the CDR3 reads CAWSVGGREKLFF. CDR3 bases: TGTGCCTGGAGTGTAGGGGGGCGTGAAAAACTGTTTTTT.

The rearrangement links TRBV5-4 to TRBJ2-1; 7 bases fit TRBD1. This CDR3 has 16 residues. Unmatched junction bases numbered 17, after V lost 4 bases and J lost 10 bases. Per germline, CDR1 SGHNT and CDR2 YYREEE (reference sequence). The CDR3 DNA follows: TGTGCCAGCAGCAACGGGGAAGGGGGCATTGTTAACGAGCAGTTCTTC. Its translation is CASSNGEGGIVNEQFF.

This CDR3 reads CASSLDWGSGNTIYF. The CDR3 DNA reads TGTGCCAGCAGTTTGGACTGGGGCTCTGGAAACACCATATATTTT. This chain connects TRBV27 to TRBJ1-3; no firm D call. The CDR3 is made up of 15 amino acids. Germline V lookup: CDR1 MNHEY, CDR2 SMNVEV (reference sequence). V lost 3 bases, J lost 0 bases, and 9 bases lay in between.

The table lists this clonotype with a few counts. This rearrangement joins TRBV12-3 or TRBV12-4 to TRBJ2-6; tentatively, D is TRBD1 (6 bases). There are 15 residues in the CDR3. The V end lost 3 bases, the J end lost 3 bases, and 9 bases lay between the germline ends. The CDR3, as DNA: TGTGCCAGCAGTTTGTGGACAGTTGGGGCCAACGTCCTGACTTTC. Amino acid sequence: CASSLWTVGANVLTF.

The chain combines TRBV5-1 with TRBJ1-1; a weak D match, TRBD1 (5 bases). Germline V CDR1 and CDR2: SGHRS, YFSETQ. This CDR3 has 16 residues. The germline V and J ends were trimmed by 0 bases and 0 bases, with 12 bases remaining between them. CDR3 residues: CASSLGGVTMNTEAFF. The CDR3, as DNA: TGCGCCAGCAGCTTGGGGGGGGTAACCATGAACACTGAAGCTTTCTTT.

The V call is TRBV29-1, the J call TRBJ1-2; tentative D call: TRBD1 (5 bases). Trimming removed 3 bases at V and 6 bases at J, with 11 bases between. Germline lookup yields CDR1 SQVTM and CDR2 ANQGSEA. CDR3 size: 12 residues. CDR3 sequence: CSVDGGTHGYTF. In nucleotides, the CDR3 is TGCAGCGTTGATGGGGGAACCCATGGCTACACCTTC.

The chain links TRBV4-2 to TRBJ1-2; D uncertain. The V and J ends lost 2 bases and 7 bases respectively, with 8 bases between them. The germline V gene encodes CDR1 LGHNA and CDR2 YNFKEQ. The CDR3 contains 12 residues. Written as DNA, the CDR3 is TGTGCCAGCAGCCAACCCATGTTTGGCTACACCTTC. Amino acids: CASSQPMFGYTF.

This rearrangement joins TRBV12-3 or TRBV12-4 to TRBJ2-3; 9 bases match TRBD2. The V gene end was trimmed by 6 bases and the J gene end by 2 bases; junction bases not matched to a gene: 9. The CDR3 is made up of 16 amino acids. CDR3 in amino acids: CASSLKRGATTDTQYF. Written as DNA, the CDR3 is TGTGCCAGCAGCCTCAAGCGGGGGGCCACCACAGATACGCAGTATTTT.